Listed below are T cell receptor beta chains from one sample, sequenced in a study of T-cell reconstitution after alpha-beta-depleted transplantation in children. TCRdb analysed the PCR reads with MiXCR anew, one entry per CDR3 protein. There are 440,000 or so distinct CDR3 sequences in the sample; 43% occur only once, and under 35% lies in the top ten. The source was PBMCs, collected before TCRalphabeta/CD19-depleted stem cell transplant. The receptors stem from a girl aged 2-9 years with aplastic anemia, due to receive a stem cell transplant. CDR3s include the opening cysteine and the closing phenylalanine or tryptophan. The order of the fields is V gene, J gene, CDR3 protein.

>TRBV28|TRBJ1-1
CASVNSPNTEAFF
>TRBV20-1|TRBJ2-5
CSAREQGAWETQYF
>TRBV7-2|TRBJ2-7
CASSLQQGSREQYF
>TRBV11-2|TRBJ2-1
CASSPRPVTGLFSNEQFF
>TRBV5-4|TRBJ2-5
CASRDQGASQETQYF
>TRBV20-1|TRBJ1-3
CSAPSYTGGSGNTIYF
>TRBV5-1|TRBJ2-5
CASSFPGAGKETQYF
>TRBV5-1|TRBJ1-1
CASSLVAGGTAEAFF
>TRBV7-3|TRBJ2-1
CASSSGTSSYNEQFF
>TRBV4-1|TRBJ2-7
CASSQVVAKGEQYF
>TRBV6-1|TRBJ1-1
CASSPPPEMNTEAFF
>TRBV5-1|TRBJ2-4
CASSWGGRENIQYF
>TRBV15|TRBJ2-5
CATSRKASGGAGETQYF
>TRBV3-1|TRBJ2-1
CASSQDRVGEQFF
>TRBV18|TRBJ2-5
CASSSPPGQETQYF
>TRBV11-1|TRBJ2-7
CASRTGFGEQYF
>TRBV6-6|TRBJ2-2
CASRAEGTGELFF
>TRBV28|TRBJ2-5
CASSRGLAGGRTQETQYF
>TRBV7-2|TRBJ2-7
CASSFLAGGSYEQYF
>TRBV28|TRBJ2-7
CASSWERERVEQYF
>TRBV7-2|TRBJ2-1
CASSSASGYNEQFF
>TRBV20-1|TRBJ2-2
CSARKTSVIANTGELFF
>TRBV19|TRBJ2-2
CASSIDPIAGELFF
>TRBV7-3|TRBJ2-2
CASSLKGGPTPTNTGELFF
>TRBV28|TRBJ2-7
CASKGDPLYEQYF
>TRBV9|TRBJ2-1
CASSVDRRADEDNEQFF
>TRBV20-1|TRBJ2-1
CSARDRAKNNEQFF
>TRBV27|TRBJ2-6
CASSTRETGANVLTF
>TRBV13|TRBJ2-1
CASSLRRAGLYNEQFF
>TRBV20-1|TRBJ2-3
CSARFPGGADTQYF
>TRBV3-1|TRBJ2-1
CASSQLSGRKQFF
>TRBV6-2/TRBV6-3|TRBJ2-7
CASSYVSSYEQYF
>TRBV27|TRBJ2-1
CTSSSRLAGPYNEQFF
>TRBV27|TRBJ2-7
CASSSPTSRYEQYF
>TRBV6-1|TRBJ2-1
CASSRSWTADEQFF
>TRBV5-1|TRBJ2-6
CASSLGHSSSGANVLTF
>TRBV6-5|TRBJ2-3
CASSSLGDTQYF
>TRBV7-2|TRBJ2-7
CASSFGRGNEQYF
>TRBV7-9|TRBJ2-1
CASSLRAGVIPNEQFF
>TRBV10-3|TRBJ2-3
CATFQRGTQSDTQYF
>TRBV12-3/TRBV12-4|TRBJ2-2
CASSRTQTGELFF
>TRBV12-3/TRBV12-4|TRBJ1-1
CASSFMQGAEAFF
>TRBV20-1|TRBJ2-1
CSVPRASGSSYNEQFF
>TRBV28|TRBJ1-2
CASTPGAGPTAYGYTF
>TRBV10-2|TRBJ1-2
CASRASGEANYGYTF
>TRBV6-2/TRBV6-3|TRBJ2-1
CASRLGLAGYNEQFF